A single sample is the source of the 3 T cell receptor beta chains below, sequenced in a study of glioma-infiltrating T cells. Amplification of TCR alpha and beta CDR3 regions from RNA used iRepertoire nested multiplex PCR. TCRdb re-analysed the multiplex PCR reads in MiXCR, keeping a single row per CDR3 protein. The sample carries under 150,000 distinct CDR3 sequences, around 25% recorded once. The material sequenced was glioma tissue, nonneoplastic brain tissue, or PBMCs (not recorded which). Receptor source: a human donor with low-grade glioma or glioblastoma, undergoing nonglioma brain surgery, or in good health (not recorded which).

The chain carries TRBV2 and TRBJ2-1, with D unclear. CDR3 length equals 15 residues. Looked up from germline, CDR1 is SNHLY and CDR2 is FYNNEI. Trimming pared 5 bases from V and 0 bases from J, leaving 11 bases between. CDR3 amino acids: CASSRVGASYNEQFF. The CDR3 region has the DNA TGTGCCAGCAGTCGGGTCGGTGCCTCCTACAATGAGCAGTTCTTC.

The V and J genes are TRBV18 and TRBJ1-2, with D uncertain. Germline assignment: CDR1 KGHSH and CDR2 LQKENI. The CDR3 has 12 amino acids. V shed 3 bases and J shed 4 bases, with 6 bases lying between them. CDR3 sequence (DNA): TGTGCCAGCTCACCGGGGTTCTATGGCTACACCTTC. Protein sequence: CASSPGFYGYTF.

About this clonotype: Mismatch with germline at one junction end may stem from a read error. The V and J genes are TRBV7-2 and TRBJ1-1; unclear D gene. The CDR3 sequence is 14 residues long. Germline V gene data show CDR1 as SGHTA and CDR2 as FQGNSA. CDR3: CASSLAAMNTKAFF. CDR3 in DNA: TGTGCCAGCAGCTTAGCAGCGATGAACACTAAAGCTTTCTTT.